The 10 T cell receptor beta chains presented below share a single source sample, sequenced in a study of shared clonotypes between healthy human individuals. Here immunoSEQ multiplex PCR was the method, and the copy in TCRdb shows in-frame clones only, minus some. The data hold around 2.3 million clones, with 90% to 96% observed a single time. The sample comprised naive CD4+ T cells sorted from blood. The subset is: CD45RA+ positively selected. The origin of the receptors is a man aged 18 to 30 in good health.

This chain joins TRBV28 and TRBJ1-2; maybe TRBD1 (5 bases). Germline CDR1 is MDHEN and CDR2 is SYDVKM. This CDR3 has 13 residues. With 6 bases removed from V and 5 bases from J, the gap between germline ends came to 13 bases. This CDR3 is CASSGGTEYGYTF. The CDR3 DNA reads TGTGCCAGCAGCGGCGGGACGGAGTATGGCTACACCTTC.

The chain links TRBV28 to TRBJ2-4, with 10 bases aligning to TRBD2. Unmatched junction bases numbered 3, after V lost 5 bases and J lost 2 bases. The CDR3 contains 15 residues. CDR1 and CDR2 (germline): MDHEN, SYDVKM. This CDR3 reads CASSPTSGTKNIQYF. CDR3 DNA: TGTGCCAGCAGTCCTACTAGCGGGACCAAAAACATTCAGTACTTC.

J is TRBJ2-7 and V is TRBV6-1; D not certain. Germline CDR1 is MNHNS and CDR2 is SASEGT. Trimming shortened V by 6 bases and J by 7 bases, and 16 bases separated the two germline ends. CDR3 length: 13 amino acids. DNA of the CDR3: TGTGCCAGCAGGGAGTCCGCTAAAGCAGAGCAGTACTTC. It translates to CASRESAKAEQYF.

V gene TRBV30 combines with J gene TRBJ2-1, with TRBD1 matching over 7 bases. The germline gives CDR1 GTSNPN, CDR2 SVGIG (reference sequence). The CDR3 has 14 residues. V lost 2 bases, J lost 5 bases, and 6 bases stayed unmatched. The CDR3 nucleotides read TGTGCCTGGAGTATGGGACAGCTCCACAATGAGCAGTTCTTC. Translated: CAWSMGQLHNEQFF.

This chain joins TRBV9 and TRBJ1-6; TRBD1 agrees at 8 bases. The CDR3 consists of 15 residues. J was trimmed by 10 bases and V by 0 bases; bases with no gene match: 6. Per the germline V gene, CDR1 is SGDLS and CDR2 is YYNGEE. The CDR3 spells CASSVDGRGRSPLHF. CDR3 in DNA: TGTGCCAGCAGCGTAGACGGCAGGGGGCGGTCACCCCTCCACTTT.

This clone came up once. The V and J genes are TRBV5-4 and TRBJ2-3; D is possibly TRBD2 (7 bases). V was pared by 2 bases and J by 7 bases, with 11 bases between. Germline CDR1 is SGHNT and CDR2 is YYREEE (reference sequence). The CDR3 sequence is 13 residues long. CDR3 amino acids: CASSFAGANTQYF. CDR3 nucleotide sequence: TGTGCCAGCAGCTTCGCGGGGGCTAATACGCAGTATTTT. The variable domain in full, completed from reference TRBV5-4 and TRBJ2-3, reads ETGVTQSPTHLIKTRGQQVTLRCSSQSGHNTVSWYQQALGQGPQFIFQYYREEENGRGNFPPRFSGLQFPNYSSELNVNALELDDSALYLCASSFAGANTQYFGPGTRLTVL.

The CDR3 bases are TGTGCCAGCAGTTTCGAGGACAGAGTTAATGAAAAACTGTTTTTT. Encoded protein: CASSFEDRVNEKLFF. The V and J genes are TRBV28 and TRBJ1-4; the D gene is possibly TRBD1 (6 bases). Germline assignment: CDR1 MDHEN and CDR2 SYDVKM. This CDR3 has 15 amino acids. Trimming removed 3 bases at V and 4 bases at J, with 12 bases between.

The chain carries TRBV18 and TRBJ2-7; 9 bases are shared with TRBD2. Germline V gives CDR1 KGHSH, CDR2 LQKENI. The CDR3 contains 15 residues. The V segment lost 4 bases and the J segment 0 bases; nucleotides outside the gene matches: 4. The CDR3 spells CASSRDSGGSYEQYF. Here the CDR3 DNA reads TGTGCCAGCTCACGGGATAGCGGGGGCTCCTACGAGCAGTACTTC.

This clone was counted only a few times. Other DNA sequences within the sample encode an identical CDR3. The genes are TRBV29-1 and TRBJ1-1; TRBD1 aligns across 8 bases. Germline loops: CDR1 SQVTM, CDR2 ANQGSEA. This CDR3 is built from 12 residues. After removal of 7 bases from V and 2 bases from J, the junction contained 3 bases not matched to a gene. As DNA, the CDR3 is TGCAGCGGCGACAGGGGAAACACTGAAGCTTTCTTT. The encoded protein is CSGDRGNTEAFF.

This chain connects TRBV7-2 to TRBJ1-1; no firm D call. The germline V gene encodes CDR1 SGHTA and CDR2 FQGNSA. This CDR3 has 13 amino acids. V was pared by 0 bases and J by 8 bases, with 10 bases between. The CDR3 DNA is TGTGCCAGCAGCTTAGCACACCCTGACGAAGCTTTCTTT. This gives the protein CASSLAHPDEAFF.